The following is a T cell receptor (beta chain) sequence with its context. Individuals drawn from around 25 US areas were roughly 18 to 100 years old. Participants were placed into cohorts based on the clinical history they reported. V trimming: 0 bases; J trimming: 7 bases; junction bases outside the gene matches: 9. CDR1 SGHDT and CDR2 YYEEEE come from the germline V gene. The CDR3 runs 15 residues. The data stem from a study of blood T cell repertoires in COVID-19. In the study overall: COVID-19 samples from acute and convalescent phases originated in the United States, Italy and Spain.

Per the original data handling: Nucleated cell counts were estimated from reference gene primer amplification. Libraries were prepared by immunoSEQ multiplex PCR; TCRdb keeps only in-frame clonotypes and omits some of them. V and J calls and clone size are copied from that table; D and trimming were computed from the DNA. The sample shows approximately 440,000 clones, around 90% of them seen only once. Specimen: PBMCs or T cells enriched from blood (not recorded which). This receptor was taken from a woman between 18 and 29 years old who had recovered from COVID-19. This chain connects TRBV5-6 to TRBJ1-2, with 7 bases fitting TRBD1. The CDR3 DNA reads as TGTGCCAGCAGCTTGGGGCACAGGGGAGACGGTGGCTACACCTTC. It codes for CASSLGHRGDGGYTF.